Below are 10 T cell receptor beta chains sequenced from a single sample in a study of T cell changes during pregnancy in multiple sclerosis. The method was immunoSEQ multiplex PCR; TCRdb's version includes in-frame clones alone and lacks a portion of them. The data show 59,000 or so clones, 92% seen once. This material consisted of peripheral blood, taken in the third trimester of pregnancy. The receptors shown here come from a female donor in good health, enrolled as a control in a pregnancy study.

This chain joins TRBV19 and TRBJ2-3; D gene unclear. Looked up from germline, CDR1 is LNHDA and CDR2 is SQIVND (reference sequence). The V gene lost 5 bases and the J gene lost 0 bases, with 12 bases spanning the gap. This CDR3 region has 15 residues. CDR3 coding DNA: TGTGCCAGTAGTCCCCGACAAATAAGCACAGATACGCAGTATTTT. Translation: CASSPRQISTDTQYF.

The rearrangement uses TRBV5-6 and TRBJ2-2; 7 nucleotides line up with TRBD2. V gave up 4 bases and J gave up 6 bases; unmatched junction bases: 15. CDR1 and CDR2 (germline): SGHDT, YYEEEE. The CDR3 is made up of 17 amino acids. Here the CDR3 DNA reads TGTGCCAGCAGCCAGTTCCGGGACTACCCGGCCCCCGGGGAGCTGTTTTTT. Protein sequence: CASSQFRDYPAPGELFF.

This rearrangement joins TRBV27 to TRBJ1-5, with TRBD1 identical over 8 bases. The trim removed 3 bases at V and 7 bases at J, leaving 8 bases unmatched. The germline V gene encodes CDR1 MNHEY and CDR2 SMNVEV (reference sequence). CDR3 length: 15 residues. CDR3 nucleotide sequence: TGTGCCAGCAGTTTTTCCCAGGGGGCGCGACAGCCCCAGCATTTT. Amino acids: CASSFSQGARQPQHF.

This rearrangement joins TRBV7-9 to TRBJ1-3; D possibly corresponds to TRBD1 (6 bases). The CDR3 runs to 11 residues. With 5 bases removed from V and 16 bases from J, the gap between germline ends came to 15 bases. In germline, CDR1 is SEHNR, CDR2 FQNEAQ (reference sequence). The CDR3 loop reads CASSLEGTPYF. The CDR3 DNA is TGTGCCAGCAGCCTAGAAGGGACACCCTATTTT. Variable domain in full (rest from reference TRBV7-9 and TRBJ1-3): DTGVSQNPRHKITKRGQNVTFRCDPISEHNRLYWYRQTLGQGPEFLTYFQNEAQLEKSRLLSDRFSAERPKGSFSTLEIQRTEQGDSAMYLCASSLEGTPYFGEGSWLTVV.

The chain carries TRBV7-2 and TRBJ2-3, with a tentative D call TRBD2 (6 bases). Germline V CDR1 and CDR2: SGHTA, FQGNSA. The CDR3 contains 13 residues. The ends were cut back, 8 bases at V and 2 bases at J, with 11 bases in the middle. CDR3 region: CASGGAYTDTQYF. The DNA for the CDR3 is TGTGCCAGCGGAGGGGCTTACACAGATACGCAGTATTTT.

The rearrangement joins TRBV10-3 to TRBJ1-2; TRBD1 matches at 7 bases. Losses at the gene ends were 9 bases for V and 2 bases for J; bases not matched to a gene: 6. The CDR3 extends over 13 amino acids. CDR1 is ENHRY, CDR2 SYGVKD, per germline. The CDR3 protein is CAMGTDLNYGYTF. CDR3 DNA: TGTGCCATGGGGACAGATTTAAACTATGGCTACACCTTC.

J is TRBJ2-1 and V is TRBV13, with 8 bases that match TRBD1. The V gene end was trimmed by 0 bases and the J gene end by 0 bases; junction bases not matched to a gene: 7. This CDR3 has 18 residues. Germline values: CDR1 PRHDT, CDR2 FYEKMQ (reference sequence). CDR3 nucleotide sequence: TGTGCCAGCAGCTTAGGTTGGACAGGGACGAGCTCCTACAATGAGCAGTTCTTC. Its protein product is CASSLGWTGTSSYNEQFF. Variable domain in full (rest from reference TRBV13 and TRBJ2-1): AAGVIQSPRHLIKEKRETATLKCYPIPRHDTVYWYQQGPGQDPQFLISFYEKMQSDKGSIPDRFSAQQFSDYHSELNMSSLELGDSALYFCASSLGWTGTSSYNEQFFGPGTRLTVL.

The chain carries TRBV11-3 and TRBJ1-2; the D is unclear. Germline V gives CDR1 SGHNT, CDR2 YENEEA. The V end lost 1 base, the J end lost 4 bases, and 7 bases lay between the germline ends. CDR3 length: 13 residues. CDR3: CASSLGGGYGYTF. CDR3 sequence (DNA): TGTGCCAGCAGCTTAGGGGGAGGCTATGGCTACACCTTC.

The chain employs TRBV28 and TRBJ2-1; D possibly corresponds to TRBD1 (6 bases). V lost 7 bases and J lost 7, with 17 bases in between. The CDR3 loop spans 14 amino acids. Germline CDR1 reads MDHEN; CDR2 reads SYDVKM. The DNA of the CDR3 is TGTGCCAGCATCCAATCAGGGGATAGGAATGAGCAGTTCTTC. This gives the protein CASIQSGDRNEQFF.

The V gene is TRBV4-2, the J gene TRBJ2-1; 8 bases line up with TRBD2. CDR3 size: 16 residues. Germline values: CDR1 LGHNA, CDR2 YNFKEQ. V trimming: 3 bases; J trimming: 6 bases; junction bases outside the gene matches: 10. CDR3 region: CASSQPPGLVSNEQFF. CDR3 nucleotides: TGTGCCAGCAGCCAGCCCCCGGGACTAGTAAGCAATGAGCAGTTCTTC.